One and the same sample provided the 8 T cell receptor beta chains below, sequenced in a study of T cells after yellow fever vaccination. MiXCR was run by TCRdb on the 5' RACE reads, yielding one entry per CDR3 protein. The sample carries 250,000 to 400,000 distinct CDR3 sequences, approximately 4% recorded once. Sequenced material: PBMCs, taken 5 days after the yellow fever booster vaccination. The source of these receptors is a man in his late teens or twenties who received the YFV17D yellow fever vaccine.

This clonotype was seen repeatedly, ten times or more. The chain uses TRBV7-3 and TRBJ1-5, with D unclear. V was trimmed by 3 bases and J by 1 base, leaving 13 bases between them. The germline V gene has CDR1 SGHTA and CDR2 FQGTGA. There are 16 residues in the CDR3. The CDR3 DNA reads TGTGCCAGCAGCTTGAAGGGCATCTTGAGCAATCAGCCCCAGCATTTT. It translates to CASSLKGILSNQPQHF.

The chain uses TRBV7-3 and TRBJ2-3, with TRBD1 matching 8 bases. The CDR3 contains 15 residues. The germline gives CDR1 SGHTA, CDR2 FQGTGA. The trim removed 1 base at V and 6 bases at J, leaving 6 bases unmatched. CDR3: CASSLRGRDRDTQYF. DNA for the CDR3: TGTGCCAGCAGCTTAAGGGGCAGGGACAGGGATACGCAGTATTTT.

V is TRBV10-3 and J is TRBJ2-2, with TRBD1 matching over 11 bases. The V gene end was trimmed by 10 bases and the J gene end by 3 bases; junction bases not matched to a gene: 10. Germline V gene lookup returns CDR1 ENHRY and CDR2 SYGVKD. The CDR3 is 16 residues long. This chain's CDR3 is CATRTGGAKDTGELFF. The CDR3 bases are TGTGCCACCAGGACAGGGGGCGCGAAGGACACCGGGGAGCTGTTTTTT.

This clonotype was found many times. This chain links TRBV30 with TRBJ1-1, with D unresolved. Germline loops: CDR1 GTSNPN, CDR2 SVGIG (reference sequence). V shed 5 bases and J shed 0 bases, with 7 bases lying between them. The CDR3 totals 12 residues. CDR3 coding DNA: TGTGCCTGGGCTCATGTGAACACTGAAGCTTTCTTT. Its protein product is CAWAHVNTEAFF.

This clonotype turned up a few times. This chain links TRBV7-2 with TRBJ1-2; no definite D call. Germline V CDR1 and CDR2: SGHTA, FQGNSA. CDR3 length: 14 residues. Deletions cut 1 base from V and 7 bases from J, with 13 bases between. The CDR3 nucleotides are TGTGCCAGCAGCTTAGGCGGGAGGCTCGGTGGCTACACCTTC. Encoded protein: CASSLGGRLGGYTF.

This clonotype was seen a handful of times. The chain employs TRBV6-1 and TRBJ2-7; possibly TRBD1 for D (6 bases). The CDR3 spans 14 residues. The germline CDR1 and CDR2 sequences are MNHNS and SASEGT. CDR3 coding DNA: TGCCAGCAGTTAGACAGGACCTCTTTCGTTGGGCAGTACGTC. Its protein is CQQLDRTSFVGQYV.

The chain combines TRBV20-1 with TRBJ1-5; D gene ambiguous. This CDR3 region has 15 residues. Germline V lookup: CDR1 DFQATT, CDR2 SNEGSKA (reference sequence). Trimming removed 4 bases at V and 3 bases at J, with 16 bases between. CDR3 in DNA: TGCAGTGCTATCACTACGGCCGGCTTCAATCAGCCCCAGCATTTT. It specifies CSAITTAGFNQPQHF.

Ten or more counts support this clonotype. One end of the junction varies from germline; a read error may be responsible. Here the CDR3 reads CASSLGGGGQETQYF. As DNA, the CDR3 is TGTGCTAGCAGCCTGGGCGGCGGGGGGCAAGAGACCCAGTACTTC. The chain combines TRBV7-7 with TRBJ2-5, with TRBD2 identical over 8 bases. In germline, CDR1 is SSHAT, CDR2 FNYEAQ (reference sequence). The CDR3 is made up of 15 amino acids. The full variable domain, with the rest looked up from reference TRBV7-7 and TRBJ2-5, is GAGVSQSPRYKVTKRGQDVTLRCDPISSHATLYWYQQALGQGPEFLTYFNYEAQPDKSGLPSDRFSAERPEGSISTLTIQRTEQRDSAMYRCASSLGGGGQETQYFGPGTRLLVL.